A single T cell receptor (beta chain) is shown here with its context. The record originates from a study of control samples from healthy donors and cancer patients. This table comes from immunoSEQ multiplex PCR, and its TCRdb copy is limited to in-frame clones, with some not included. The sample holds approximately 30,000 clones, approximately 94% seen once. The CDR3 sequence is 15 residues long. The germline CDR1 and CDR2 sequences are KGHDR and SFDVKD. After removal of 2 bases from V and 5 bases from J, the junction contained 5 bases not matched to a gene. The specimen was blood. The rearrangement joins TRBV24-1 to TRBJ1-2; 9 bases match TRBD1. The TCR originated in a man aged 60 to 75 in good health. The CDR3 bases are TGTGCCACCAGTGATTCTCGGGACAGGGTTTATGGCTACACCTTC. This encodes CATSDSRDRVYGYTF.